Each of the 10 T cell receptor beta chains below was sequenced from the same sample in a study of blood T cell repertoires in COVID-19. The table came from immunoSEQ multiplex PCR; TCRdb's copy has only in-frame clones and leaves some out. The sample has 100,000 to 150,000 clones; roughly four fifths are singletons. What was sequenced was peripheral blood. These receptors were taken from a human donor in a cohort sampled during active COVID-19.

The chain joins TRBV18 to TRBJ2-1; the match to TRBD2 covers 14 bases. The V and J ends lost 4 bases and 9 bases, in that order; junction bases with no gene match: 8. The CDR3 totals 16 residues. Germline V lookup: CDR1 KGHSH, CDR2 LQKENI. CDR3 sequence: CASSRPGLAGVGEQFF. The CDR3 region has the DNA TGTGCCAGCTCACGCCCGGGACTAGCGGGGGTAGGTGAGCAGTTCTTC. The full variable domain, rest sourced from reference TRBV18 and TRBJ2-1, is NAGVMQNPRHLVRRRGQEARLRCSPMKGHSHVYWYRQLPEEGLKFMVYLQKENIIDESGMPKERFSAEFPKEGPSILRIQQVVRGDSAAYFCASSRPGLAGVGEQFFGPGTRLTVL.

The genes are TRBV23-1 and TRBJ2-7, with D possibly TRBD2 on 5 matching bases. TRBV23-1 is an open reading frame whose function is uncertain. Deletions cut 10 bases from V and 5 bases from J, with 9 bases between. The CDR3 consists of 10 residues. The CDR3 nucleotides read TGCGCCACCGAGGGCCACGAGCAGTACTTC. Translation gives CATEGHEQYF.

This chain links TRBV19 with TRBJ2-7; tentative D call: TRBD1 (5 bases). In germline, CDR1 is LNHDA, CDR2 SQIVND (reference sequence). Trimming removed 1 base at V and 2 bases at J, with 9 bases between. This CDR3 is built from 14 residues. The CDR3 DNA sequence: TGTGCCAGTAGTATAGGAAGGGGAACCTACGAGCAGTACTTC. Protein: CASSIGRGTYEQYF.

V gene TRBV6-6 combines with J gene TRBJ1-1; 7 bases align to TRBD1. J lost 7 bases, V lost 0 bases, and 5 bases had no gene match. Germline CDR1 MNHNY, CDR2 SVGAGI (reference sequence). This CDR3 is built from 14 residues. The CDR3 region is CASSYSPGGGEAFF. CDR3 coding DNA: TGTGCCAGCAGTTACTCGCCAGGGGGTGGTGAAGCTTTCTTT.

The J gene is TRBJ1-1, the V gene TRBV7-2; no firm D call. CDR3 length: 14 amino acids. V shed 0 bases and J shed 0 bases, with 5 bases lying between them. Germline V CDR1 and CDR2: SGHTA, FQGNSA. The CDR3 DNA sequence: TGTGCCAGCAGCTTAGCCGGGTTGAACACTGAAGCTTTCTTT. Translation gives CASSLAGLNTEAFF. The full variable domain, rest sourced from reference TRBV7-2 and TRBJ1-1, is GAGVSQSPSNKVTEKGKDVELRCDPISGHTALYWYRQSLGQGLEFLIYFQGNSAPDKSGLPSDRFSAERTGGSVSTLTIQRTQQEDSAVYLCASSLAGLNTEAFFGQGTRLTVV.

The chain links TRBV6-5 to TRBJ1-3; D not certain. This CDR3 is 15 amino acids long. V was cut by 0 bases and J by 1 base, with 7 bases left in between. The germline gives CDR1 MNHEY, CDR2 SVGAGI. In DNA form, the CDR3 reads TGTGCCAGCAGTTACTCGGCGGTATCTGGAAACACCATATATTTT. It yields the protein CASSYSAVSGNTIYF.

The gene calls are TRBV5-1 and TRBJ1-4; possibly TRBD1 for D (6 bases). Between the trimmed V and J ends, which lost 0 bases and 5 bases, there was a span of 14 bases. The germline V gene has CDR1 SGHRS and CDR2 YFSETQ. The CDR3 extends over 16 amino acids. The CDR3 nucleotides are TGCGCCAGCAGCTTGGGGAGCAGGGGAATCAATGAAAAACTGTTTTTT. This gives the protein CASSLGSRGINEKLFF.

This chain connects TRBV6-6 to TRBJ2-5; 8 bases align to TRBD1. From germline, CDR1 is MNHNY and CDR2 SVGAGI (reference sequence). This CDR3 comprises 13 residues. The J segment lost 5 bases and the V segment lost 5 bases, leaving 4 bases of the junction unmatched. The CDR3 DNA is TGTGCCAGCAGTGACCAGGGGGCGGAGACCCAGTACTTC. It encodes CASSDQGAETQYF.

The chain combines TRBV4-2 with TRBJ1-3, with 7 bases lining up with TRBD1. The V segment lost 0 bases and the J segment 4 bases; nucleotides outside the gene matches: 12. Germline CDR1 is LGHNA and CDR2 is YNFKEQ. The CDR3 consists of 18 residues. The CDR3 spells CASSQDFPGGQAGNTIYF. DNA of the CDR3: TGTGCCAGCAGCCAAGATTTTCCGGGTGGACAGGCGGGAAACACCATATATTTT.

This clone was recorded a few times. V and J are TRBV2 and TRBJ1-5; D possibly corresponds to TRBD1 (5 bases). The CDR3 consists of 15 residues. Germline-derived CDR1 and CDR2 are SNHLY and FYNNEI. The germline V and J ends were trimmed by 1 base and 1 base, with 8 bases remaining between them. The CDR3 is CASSEGGLSNQPQHF. CDR3 in DNA: TGTGCCAGCAGTGAAGGGGGCTTGAGCAATCAGCCCCAGCATTTT.